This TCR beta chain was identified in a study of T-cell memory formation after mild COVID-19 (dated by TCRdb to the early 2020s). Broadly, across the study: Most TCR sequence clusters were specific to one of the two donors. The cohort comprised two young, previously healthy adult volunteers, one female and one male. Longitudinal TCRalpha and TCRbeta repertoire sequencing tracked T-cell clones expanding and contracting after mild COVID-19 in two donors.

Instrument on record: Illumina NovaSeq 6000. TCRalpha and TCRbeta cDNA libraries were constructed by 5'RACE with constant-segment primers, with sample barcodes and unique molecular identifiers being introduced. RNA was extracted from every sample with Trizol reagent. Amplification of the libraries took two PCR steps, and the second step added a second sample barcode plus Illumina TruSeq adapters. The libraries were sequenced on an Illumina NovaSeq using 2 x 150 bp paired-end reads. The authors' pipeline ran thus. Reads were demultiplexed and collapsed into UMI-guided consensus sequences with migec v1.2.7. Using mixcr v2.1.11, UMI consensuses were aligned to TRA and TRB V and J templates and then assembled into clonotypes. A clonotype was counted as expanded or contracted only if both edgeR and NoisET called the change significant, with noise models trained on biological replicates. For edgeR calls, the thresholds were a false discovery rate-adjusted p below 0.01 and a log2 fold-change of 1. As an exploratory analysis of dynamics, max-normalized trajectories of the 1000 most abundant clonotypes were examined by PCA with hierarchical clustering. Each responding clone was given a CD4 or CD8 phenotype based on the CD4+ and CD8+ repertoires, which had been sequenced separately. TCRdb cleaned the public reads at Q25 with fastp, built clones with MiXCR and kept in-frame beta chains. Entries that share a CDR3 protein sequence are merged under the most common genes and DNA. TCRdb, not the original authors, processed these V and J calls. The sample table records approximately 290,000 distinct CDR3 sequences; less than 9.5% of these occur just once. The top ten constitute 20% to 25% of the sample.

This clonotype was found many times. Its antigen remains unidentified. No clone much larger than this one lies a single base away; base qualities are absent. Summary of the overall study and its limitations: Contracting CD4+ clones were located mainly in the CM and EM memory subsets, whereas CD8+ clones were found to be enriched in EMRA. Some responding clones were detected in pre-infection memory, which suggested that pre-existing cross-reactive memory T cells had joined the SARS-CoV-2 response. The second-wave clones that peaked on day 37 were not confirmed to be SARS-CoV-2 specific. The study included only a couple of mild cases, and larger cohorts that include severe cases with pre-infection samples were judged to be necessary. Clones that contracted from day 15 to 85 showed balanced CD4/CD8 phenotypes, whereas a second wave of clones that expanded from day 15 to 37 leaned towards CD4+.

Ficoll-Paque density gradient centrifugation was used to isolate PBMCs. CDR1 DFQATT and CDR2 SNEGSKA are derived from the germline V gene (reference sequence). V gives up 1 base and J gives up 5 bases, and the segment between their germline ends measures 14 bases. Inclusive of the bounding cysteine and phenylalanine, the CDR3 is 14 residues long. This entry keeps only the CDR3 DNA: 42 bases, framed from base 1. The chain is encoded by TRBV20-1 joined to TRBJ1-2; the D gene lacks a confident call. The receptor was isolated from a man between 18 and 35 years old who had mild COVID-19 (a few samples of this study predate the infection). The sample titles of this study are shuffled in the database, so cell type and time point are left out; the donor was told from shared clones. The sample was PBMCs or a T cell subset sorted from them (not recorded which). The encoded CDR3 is CSARVSRRFYGYTF. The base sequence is TGCAGTGCTAGAGTGAGTAGAAGATTTTATGGCTACACCTTC.